These T cell receptor beta chains were read from a single sample in a study of PD-1 blockade in mismatch repair-deficient tumors. The protocol was immunoSEQ multiplex PCR, while the TCRdb copy is restricted to in-frame clones and leaves out a portion. The sample has approximately 100,000 clones; 65% to 85% are singletons. Here the sequenced sample was peripheral blood, taken approximately 36 weeks after starting pembrolizumab. The source of these receptors is an adult with mismatch repair-deficient cancer. The CDR3 runs from the conserved cysteine through the conserved F or W. The D gene is left open where the match is weak. Size tells how often a clone was seen (once, few, many) or the class of an expanded clone, and some rows leave it out.

j_call v_call d_call clone_size cdr3_nt cdr3_aa
TRBJ1-3 TRBV2 - - TGTGCCAGCAGTGAACAGGCAATCTCTGGAAACACCATATATTTT CASSEQAISGNTIYF
TRBJ2-3 TRBV11-2 - - TGTGCCAGCAGCTTAGATGGGGGATTCACAGATACGCAGTATTTT CASSLDGGFTDTQYF
TRBJ2-7 TRBV27 TRBD2 - TGTGCCAGCAGTTTAACTAGCGGGTCCTGGTACGAGCAGTACTTC CASSLTSGSWYEQYF
TRBJ2-7 TRBV18 TRBD1 - TGTGCCAGCTCTTTTGGACAGGTGCAATACTTC CASSFGQVQYF
TRBJ1-3 TRBV7-8 TRBD1 once TGTGCCACAAGGGACAGCGAAAACTCTGGAAACACCATATATTTT CATRDSENSGNTIYF
TRBJ2-2 TRBV5-4 - - TGTGCCAGCAGCTGGGGTATGGGCACCACCGGGGAGCTGTTTTTT CASSWGMGTTGELFF
TRBJ1-3 TRBV19 - - TGTGCCAGTAGTATCGGACAGAGCTCTGGAAACACCATATATTTT CASSIGQSSGNTIYF
TRBJ2-5 TRBV6-1 - - TGTGCCATCAGTGATTCCCGGGACACCCCCCCAGAGACCCAGTACTTC CAISDSRDTPPETQYF
TRBJ2-1 TRBV19 TRBD2 - TGTGCCAGTAGTATCTCCGGGACTAGAAATGAGCAGTTCTTC CASSISGTRNEQFF
TRBJ1-2 TRBV29-1 TRBD1 - TGCAGCGCAGCCTTAACCGGGACAGGGGACTATGGCTACACCTTC CSAALTGTGDYGYTF
TRBJ1-4 TRBV18 - - TGTGCCAGCTCCTCACAGGCAGGGAATGAAAAACTGTTTTTT CASSSQAGNEKLFF
TRBJ1-2 TRBV7-6 - - TGTGCCAGCAGCTTCCAGGTTCAAGGGTTTACGGATGGCTACACCTTC CASSFQVQGFTDGYTF
TRBJ1-4 TRBV19 TRBD1 - TGTGCCAGTAGCCAAACGGGACAGGGTTGGGAAAAACTGTTTTTT CASSQTGQGWEKLFF
TRBJ2-7 TRBV9 - - TGTGCCAGCAGCGTAGGGTTACCGAGCTCCTACGAGCAGTACTTC CASSVGLPSSYEQYF
TRBJ2-7 TRBV6-5 TRBD1 few TGTGCCAGCAGTACAGGGGGAGAGCAGTACTTC CASSTGGEQYF
TRBJ2-1 TRBV9 - - TGTGCCAGCAGCGTGGAACAGAGAAACAATGAGCAGTTCTTC CASSVEQRNNEQFF
TRBJ1-5 TRBV5-1 - - TGCGCCAGCAGCCGGGACACCGGTCAGGGTCAGCCCCAGCATTTT CASSRDTGQGQPQHF
TRBJ2-1 TRBV19 - - TGTGCCAGTAGTATAGAGGGAAGTTTCTCCAATGAGCAGTTCTTC CASSIEGSFSNEQFF
TRBJ2-5 TRBV11-1 TRBD1 - TGTGCCAGCAGCGACACCGGGACAGCGCAAGAGACCCAGTACTTC CASSDTGTAQETQYF
TRBJ1-1 TRBV19 TRBD1 - TGTGCCAGTAGTCGGGACAGAGTGAACACTGAAGCTTTCTTT CASSRDRVNTEAFF
TRBJ2-5 TRBV9 TRBD2 - TGTGCCAGCAGCGGAGGGACTAGCGGGAGTGAGACCCAGTACTTC CASSGGTSGSETQYF
TRBJ2-4 TRBV7-3 TRBD2 - TGTGCCAGCAGCTTACATAAGAGCGGGGCCCAGTACTTC CASSLHKSGAQYF
TRBJ2-1 TRBV19 - - TGTGCCAGTAGTATCCAAAGGGGACCCTACAATGAGCAGTTCTTC CASSIQRGPYNEQFF
TRBJ1-3 TRBV7-2 - - TGTGCCAGCAGCTTAGCGAGAGGGACTGGAAACACCATATATTTT CASSLARGTGNTIYF
TRBJ2-7 TRBV7-3 - - TGTGCCAGCAGCCCAATGGGCGGGAAAGCCTACGAGCAGTACTTC CASSPMGGKAYEQYF
TRBJ2-3 TRBV9 - - TGTGCCAGCAGCTGGAGGGGCACAGATACGCAGTATTTT CASSWRGTDTQYF
TRBJ2-7 TRBV7-3 - - TGTGCCAGCAGCCCAACCCGGGACACCCCCTACGAGCAGTACTTC CASSPTRDTPYEQYF
TRBJ1-4 TRBV30 TRBD1 - TGTGCCTGGAGGGAAGGGACAGGGGAGGGGGAAAAACTGTTTTTT CAWREGTGEGEKLFF
TRBJ2-4 TRBV11-1 - - TGTGCCACCGAACGGGGGCTGGGGCGCAGACGCCCCAAAAACATTCAGTACTTC CATERGLGRRRPKNIQYF
TRBJ1-1 TRBV2 - - TGTGCCAGCAGTGATACTGAAGCTTTCTTT CASSDTEAFF
TRBJ1-3 TRBV10-3 - - TGTGCCATCAGCTCTGGAAACACCATATATTTT CAISSGNTIYF
TRBJ2-3 TRBV28 - once TGTGCCAGCAGTCCCCAGACAGATACGCAGTATTTT CASSPQTDTQYF
TRBJ1-1 TRBV7-8 TRBD1 - TGTGCCAGCAGCCACAGCGGGACAGGGAGGACTGAAGCTTTCTTT CASSHSGTGRTEAFF